The 6 T cell receptor beta chains given below trace back to one sample, sequenced in a study of T-cell memory formation after mild COVID-19. TCRdb passed the 5' RACE reads through MiXCR, listing each CDR3 protein once. The table records about 470,000 distinct CDR3 sequences, roughly 25% of them present only once. Source material: PBMCs or a T cell subset sorted from them (not recorded which). These TCRs come from an adult woman who had mild COVID-19 (a few samples of this study predate the infection). Cell type and time point are not known.

The CDR3 is CASSHNRVVEAFF. As DNA, the CDR3 is TGTGCCAGCAGCCACAACAGGGTGGTTGAAGCTTTCTTT. V and J are TRBV7-8 and TRBJ1-1, with D possibly TRBD1 on 6 matching bases. This CDR3 spans 13 amino acids. Trimming shortened V by 5 bases and J by 7 bases, and 14 bases separated the two germline ends. Germline V lookup: CDR1 SGHVS, CDR2 FQNEAQ.

This clonotype was seen more than once but under ten times. The rearrangement uses TRBV4-2 and TRBJ2-1, with D maybe TRBD2 (5 bases). Germline CDR1 LGHNA, CDR2 YNFKEQ. The CDR3 has 17 residues. V lost 1 base to trimming and J lost 0 bases, with 13 bases between them. CDR3 sequence reads: CASSQALSGGSYNEQFF. CDR3 DNA: TGTGCCAGCAGCCAAGCGCTGAGCGGAGGCTCCTACAATGAGCAGTTCTTC.

The V call is TRBV12-5, the J call TRBJ2-5; D remains ambiguous. The V end lost 6 bases, the J end lost 5 bases, and 13 bases lay between the germline ends. The CDR3 is 13 amino acids. Per the germline V gene, CDR1 is LGHNT and CDR2 is FRNRAP. The CDR3 DNA reads as TGTGCTAGTGGACCCGAGGTCTGGGAGACCCAGTACTTC. Translating gives CASGPEVWETQYF. Complete variable domain (other parts from reference TRBV12-5 and TRBJ2-5): DARVTQTPRHKVTEMGQEVTMRCQPILGHNTVFWYRQTMMQGLELLAYFRNRAPLDDSGMPKDRFSAEMPDATLATLKIQPSEPRDSAVYFCASGPEVWETQYFGPGTRLLVL.

This clonotype was recorded at least ten times. The genes are TRBV7-2 and TRBJ2-3, with 8 positions matching TRBD2. The germline CDR1 and CDR2 sequences are SGHTA and FQGNSA. The V gene end was trimmed by 8 bases and the J gene end by 8 bases; junction bases not matched to a gene: 6. The CDR3 covers 12 residues. DNA for the CDR3: TGTGCCAGCGGCAAGACTAGCGCTACGCAGTATTTT. Translated, it gives CASGKTSATQYF.

The rearrangement links TRBV20-1 to TRBJ2-7; TRBD2 agrees at 8 bases. Germline V gene lookup returns CDR1 DFQATT and CDR2 SNEGSKA (reference sequence). V lost 6 bases and J lost 0; bases outside the gene matches: 7. This CDR3 contains 14 residues. The CDR3 DNA reads TGCAGTGCCACCCCCCTAGCGGGCTCCTACGAGCAGTACTTC. Amino acids: CSATPLAGSYEQYF.

V and J are TRBV24-1 and TRBJ1-5, with D hard to call. V was pared by 7 bases and J by 0 bases, with 9 bases between. CDR1 and CDR2 from the germline V gene are KGHDR and SFDVKD. This CDR3 is built from 14 residues. The DNA of the CDR3 is TGTGCCACCAGCATGGGGATTAGCAATCAGCCCCAGCATTTT. It yields the protein CATSMGISNQPQHF.